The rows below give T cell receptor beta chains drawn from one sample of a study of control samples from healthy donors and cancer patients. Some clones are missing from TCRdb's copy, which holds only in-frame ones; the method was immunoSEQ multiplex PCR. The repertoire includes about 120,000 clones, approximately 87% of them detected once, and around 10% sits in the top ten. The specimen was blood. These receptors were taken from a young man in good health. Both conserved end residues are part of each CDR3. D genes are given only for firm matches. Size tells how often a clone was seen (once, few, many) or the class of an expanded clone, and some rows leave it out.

cdr3_aa: CASSPTGGPNEKLFF
cdr3_nt: TGTGCCAGCAGCCCGACAGGGGGACCTAATGAAAAACTGTTTTTT
v_call: TRBV11-2
d_call: TRBD1
j_call: TRBJ1-4
clone_size: .
cdr3_length: 15

cdr3_aa: CASSPRQGTPVYGYTF
cdr3_nt: TGTGCCAGCAGCCCAAGACAGGGTACTCCCGTCTATGGCTACACCTTC
v_call: TRBV7-8
d_call: TRBD1
j_call: TRBJ1-2
clone_size: .
cdr3_length: 16

cdr3_aa: CASSLDPYNYGYTF
cdr3_nt: TGCGCCAGCAGCTTGGATCCGTATAACTATGGCTACACCTTC
v_call: TRBV5-1
d_call: .
j_call: TRBJ1-2
clone_size: .
cdr3_length: 14

cdr3_aa: CATAGRGFPQSYGYTF
cdr3_nt: TGTGCCACCGCCGGGAGGGGTTTCCCTCAGTCCTATGGCTACACCTTC
v_call: TRBV19
d_call: .
j_call: TRBJ1-2
clone_size: .
cdr3_length: 16

cdr3_aa: CASSVVPNEQFF
cdr3_nt: TGTGCCAGCAGCGTAGTCCCCAATGAGCAGTTCTTC
v_call: TRBV9
d_call: .
j_call: TRBJ2-1
clone_size: .
cdr3_length: 12

cdr3_aa: CASTLSNSPLHF
cdr3_nt: TGTGCCAGCACCCTTAGTAATTCACCCCTCCACTTT
v_call: TRBV12-3/TRBV12-4
d_call: .
j_call: TRBJ1-6
clone_size: once
cdr3_length: 12

cdr3_aa: CASSMTGMNTEAFF
cdr3_nt: TGTGCCAGCAGCATGACTGGAATGAACACTGAAGCTTTCTTT
v_call: TRBV7-3
d_call: .
j_call: TRBJ1-1
clone_size: .
cdr3_length: 14

cdr3_aa: CASSLTGVYTEAFF
cdr3_nt: TGTGCCAGCAGCTTAACAGGGGTGTACACTGAAGCTTTCTTT
v_call: TRBV7-2
d_call: TRBD1
j_call: TRBJ1-1
clone_size: .
cdr3_length: 14

cdr3_aa: CASSYPNTEAFF
cdr3_nt: TGTGCCAGCAGTTACCCGAACACTGAAGCTTTCTTT
v_call: TRBV6-2/TRBV6-3
d_call: .
j_call: TRBJ1-1
clone_size: .
cdr3_length: 12

cdr3_aa: CASSLGGGTDTQYF
cdr3_nt: TGTGCCAGCAGCTTGGGCGGGGGCACAGATACGCAGTATTTT
v_call: TRBV11-2
d_call: .
j_call: TRBJ2-3
clone_size: few
cdr3_length: 14

cdr3_aa: CASSLGGGNQPQHF
cdr3_nt: TGTGCCAGCAGCTTAGGAGGGGGCAATCAGCCCCAGCATTTT
v_call: TRBV7-9
d_call: .
j_call: TRBJ1-5
clone_size: few
cdr3_length: 14

cdr3_aa: CASSQDITPRGETQYF
cdr3_nt: TGTGCCAGCAGCCAAGACATAACGCCGAGGGGAGAGACCCAGTACTTC
v_call: TRBV4-2
d_call: .
j_call: TRBJ2-5
clone_size: once
cdr3_length: 16

cdr3_aa: CASSVRELETQYF
cdr3_nt: TGTGCCAGCAGTGTTCGGGAATTGGAGACCCAGTACTTC
v_call: TRBV6-4
d_call: .
j_call: TRBJ2-5
clone_size: .
cdr3_length: 13

cdr3_aa: CASGLTNTGELFF
cdr3_nt: TGTGCCAGTGGACTAACGAACACCGGGGAGCTGTTTTTT
v_call: TRBV2
d_call: .
j_call: TRBJ2-2
clone_size: .
cdr3_length: 13

cdr3_aa: CASSLGGTNQPQHF
cdr3_nt: TGTGCCAGCAGTTTAGGGGGGACTAATCAGCCCCAGCATTTT
v_call: TRBV28
d_call: .
j_call: TRBJ1-5
clone_size: .
cdr3_length: 14

cdr3_aa: CASSRDRRTDTQYF
cdr3_nt: TGTGCCAGCAGTCGTGACCGGCGCACAGATACGCAGTATTTT
v_call: TRBV3-1/TRBV3-2
d_call: .
j_call: TRBJ2-3
clone_size: .
cdr3_length: 14

cdr3_aa: CASSETYKAEKLFF
cdr3_nt: TGCGCCAGCAGTGAGACATATAAAGCTGAAAAACTGTTTTTT
v_call: TRBV10-1
d_call: .
j_call: TRBJ1-4
clone_size: .
cdr3_length: 14

cdr3_aa: CASSRGQNEKLFF
cdr3_nt: TGTGCCAGCAGCCGAGGACAGAATGAAAAACTGTTTTTT
v_call: TRBV3-1/TRBV3-2
d_call: .
j_call: TRBJ1-4
clone_size: .
cdr3_length: 13

cdr3_aa: CASSPGEGGQPQHF
cdr3_nt: TGTGCCAGCAGCCCCGGGGAGGGCGGTCAGCCCCAGCATTTT
v_call: TRBV7-2
d_call: .
j_call: TRBJ1-5
clone_size: .
cdr3_length: 14

cdr3_aa: CASSVQGTRETQYF
cdr3_nt: TGTGCCAGCAGCGTACAAGGGACTAGGGAGACCCAGTACTTC
v_call: TRBV9
d_call: TRBD2
j_call: TRBJ2-5
clone_size: .
cdr3_length: 14

cdr3_aa: CASSLPYQPQHF
cdr3_nt: TGTGCCAGCAGTTTGCCGTATCAGCCCCAGCATTTT
v_call: TRBV12-3/TRBV12-4
d_call: .
j_call: TRBJ1-5
clone_size: few
cdr3_length: 12

cdr3_aa: CASSLVQAGGYGYTF
cdr3_nt: TGCGCCAGCAGCTTGGTTCAGGCCGGAGGCTATGGCTACACCTTC
v_call: TRBV5-1
d_call: .
j_call: TRBJ1-2
clone_size: .
cdr3_length: 15

cdr3_aa: CASSFNRDTQYF
cdr3_nt: TGTGCCAGCAGTTTTAATCGGGATACGCAGTATTTT
v_call: TRBV12-3/TRBV12-4
d_call: .
j_call: TRBJ2-3
clone_size: .
cdr3_length: 12

cdr3_aa: CASSDPGQVTDTQYF
cdr3_nt: TGTGCCAGCAGTGACCCAGGACAGGTCACAGATACGCAGTATTTT
v_call: TRBV2
d_call: TRBD1
j_call: TRBJ2-3
clone_size: .
cdr3_length: 15

cdr3_aa: CASSTTGRGSPLHF
cdr3_nt: TGTGCCAGTAGTACGACAGGGCGTGGTTCACCCCTCCACTTT
v_call: TRBV19
d_call: TRBD1
j_call: TRBJ1-6
clone_size: .
cdr3_length: 14

cdr3_aa: CASSVGGTGYQTQYF
cdr3_nt: TGTGCCAGCAGCGTGGGGGGGACAGGGTATCAGACCCAGTACTTC
v_call: TRBV11-2
d_call: TRBD1
j_call: TRBJ2-5
clone_size: .
cdr3_length: 15

cdr3_aa: CASSLMTSSNGYTF
cdr3_nt: TGCGCCAGCAGCTTAATGACAAGTTCTAATGGCTACACCTTC
v_call: TRBV5-1
d_call: .
j_call: TRBJ1-2
clone_size: .
cdr3_length: 14

cdr3_aa: CSVIRDFDSEKLFF
cdr3_nt: TGCAGCGTGATCCGGGACTTCGATAGTGAAAAACTGTTTTTT
v_call: TRBV29-1
d_call: .
j_call: TRBJ1-4
clone_size: .
cdr3_length: 14

cdr3_aa: CASSFNGGQKNSPLHF
cdr3_nt: TGTGCCAGCAGCTTCAACGGAGGACAGAAAAATTCACCCCTCCACTTT
v_call: TRBV5-4
d_call: .
j_call: TRBJ1-6
clone_size: few
cdr3_length: 16

cdr3_aa: CASSLARAANTEAFF
cdr3_nt: TGTGCCAGCAGCTTAGCGCGGGCAGCGAACACTGAAGCTTTCTTT
v_call: TRBV7-9
d_call: .
j_call: TRBJ1-1
clone_size: .
cdr3_length: 15

cdr3_aa: CASGLNQPQHF
cdr3_nt: TGTGCTAGTGGTTTAAATCAGCCCCAGCATTTT
v_call: TRBV12-5
d_call: .
j_call: TRBJ1-5
clone_size: once
cdr3_length: 11

cdr3_aa: CASRNSYEQYF
cdr3_nt: TGTGCCAGCAGGAACAGCTACGAGCAGTACTTC
v_call: TRBV2
d_call: .
j_call: TRBJ2-7
clone_size: .
cdr3_length: 11

cdr3_aa: CASSQSGTGLSNEQFF
cdr3_nt: TGTGCCAGCTCACAATCCGGGACAGGGCTTTCGAATGAGCAGTTCTTC
v_call: TRBV18
d_call: TRBD1
j_call: TRBJ2-1
clone_size: .
cdr3_length: 16

cdr3_aa: CASSSGQINQPQHF
cdr3_nt: TGTGCCAGCAGCTCCGGACAGATCAATCAGCCCCAGCATTTT
v_call: TRBV7-2
d_call: .
j_call: TRBJ1-5
clone_size: many
cdr3_length: 14

cdr3_aa: CASSLRLGNIGAGYTF
cdr3_nt: TGTGCCAGCAGCCTAAGACTCGGGAACATCGGAGCGGGCTACACCTTC
v_call: TRBV3-1/TRBV3-2
d_call: .
j_call: TRBJ1-2
clone_size: .
cdr3_length: 16

cdr3_aa: CASSSPGMNTEAFF
cdr3_nt: TGTGCCAGCAGCTCCCCAGGCATGAACACTGAAGCTTTCTTT
v_call: TRBV7-9
d_call: .
j_call: TRBJ1-1
clone_size: .
cdr3_length: 14

cdr3_aa: CASSLSGPREQFF
cdr3_nt: TGCGCCAGCAGCCTCAGCGGGCCCCGGGAGCAGTTCTTC
v_call: TRBV5-1
d_call: .
j_call: TRBJ2-1
clone_size: .
cdr3_length: 13

cdr3_aa: CASSEDPTEAFF
cdr3_nt: TGTGCCAGCAGTGAAGATCCTACTGAAGCTTTCTTT
v_call: TRBV6-1
d_call: .
j_call: TRBJ1-1
clone_size: .
cdr3_length: 12

cdr3_aa: CASSDTADYFYEQYF
cdr3_nt: TGTGCCAGCAGTGATACGGCAGACTATTTCTACGAGCAGTACTTC
v_call: TRBV25-1
d_call: .
j_call: TRBJ2-7
clone_size: .
cdr3_length: 15

cdr3_aa: CASSETHNQPQHF
cdr3_nt: TGCGCCAGCAGTGAAACGCATAATCAGCCCCAGCATTTT
v_call: TRBV10-2
d_call: .
j_call: TRBJ1-5
clone_size: .
cdr3_length: 13

cdr3_aa: CASSGGAELGYTF
cdr3_nt: TGTGCCAGCAGTGGGGGGGCCGAACTAGGCTACACCTTC
v_call: TRBV28
d_call: .
j_call: TRBJ1-2
clone_size: .
cdr3_length: 13

cdr3_aa: CASSFLAGDGYTF
cdr3_nt: .
v_call: TRBV12-3/TRBV12-4
d_call: .
j_call: TRBJ1-2
clone_size: .
cdr3_length: 13

cdr3_aa: CASSQGRQGAIVDTEAFF
cdr3_nt: TGCGCCAGCAGCCAAGGAAGACAGGGAGCTATTGTAGACACTGAAGCTTTCTTT
v_call: TRBV4-1
d_call: TRBD1
j_call: TRBJ1-1
clone_size: .
cdr3_length: 18

cdr3_aa: CASSFQSRQGMDQPQHF
cdr3_nt: TGTGCCAGCAGCTTCCAAAGCCGACAGGGGATGGATCAGCCCCAGCATTTT
v_call: TRBV7-6
d_call: TRBD1
j_call: TRBJ1-5
clone_size: .
cdr3_length: 17